This TCR beta chain originates from a study of neoadjuvant anti-PD-1 for oral cavity cancer. Whole-study context: Patients without progression received a fourth nivolumab dose around day 43, then surgical resection on days 50-56. Whole-study findings and limits: Treg/Th17 ratio rose with pretreatment blood and fell with post-treatment tumor TCRbeta clonality.

Method: immunoSEQ multiplex PCR; TCRdb's copy keeps in-frame clones and lacks some. The data hold some 22,000 clones, with about 25% observed a single time. This clone was seen a handful of times. Its antigen remains unidentified. Deletions cut 4 bases from V and 0 bases from J, with 4 bases between. Germline V CDR1 and CDR2: SGHVS, FQNEAQ. The CDR3 totals 14 residues. Time point meaning: after neoadjuvant nivolumab, at surgical resection. Patients had newly diagnosed, untreated stage II-IVA oral cavity squamous cell carcinoma. The source is a person aged 35 to 85 with oral cavity squamous cell carcinoma. This chain uses TRBV7-8 with TRBJ2-6; D unresolved. Here the sequenced sample was tumor tissue, taken after nivolumab (anti-PD-1) treatment. This CDR3 reads CASSSYSGANVLTF. CDR3 coding DNA: TGTGCCAGCAGCTCGTACTCTGGGGCCAACGTCCTGACTTTC.